A selection of T cell receptor beta chains follows, all from one sample in a study of blood T cell dynamics during melanoma immunotherapy. The protocol was immunoSEQ multiplex PCR, while the TCRdb copy is restricted to in-frame clones and leaves out a portion. The table lists over 10,000 clones, under 95% of them singletons. The sequences come from effector memory CD8+ T cells from blood, collected from a patient treated with checkpoint blockade. All receptors come from a human donor with melanoma. Both conserved end residues are trimmed from each CDR3.

v_call,j_call,cdr3_aa
TRBV5-1,TRBJ2-5,ASSLSAGSETQY
TRBV6-5,TRBJ1-1,ASSYRSGGEAF
TRBV6-1,TRBJ1-3,ASSDRSGNTIY
TRBV5-4,TRBJ2-7,ASSLGDLAYEQY
TRBV25-1,TRBJ2-3,ASSSQMGPSTDTQY
TRBV4-1,TRBJ1-4,ASSQGTHRGEKLF
TRBV28,TRBJ2-1,ASSLTSGRNEQF
TRBV19,TRBJ2-1,ASSVGLGNNEQF
TRBV28,TRBJ1-3,ASSLGTVSGNTIY
TRBV19,TRBJ2-3,ASSIAGTSTDTQY
TRBV19,TRBJ1-1,ASSIGLWGGQDTEAF
TRBV27,TRBJ2-7,ASSYSASYEQY
TRBV6-5,TRBJ1-3,ASSYDRAGNTIY
TRBV27,TRBJ2-7,ASSLSGGGYEQY
TRBV5-4,TRBJ1-2,ASSLAGRQGYGYT
TRBV9,TRBJ1-1,ASSPWEGPNTEAF
TRBV7-9,TRBJ2-5,ASSDHLTGARETQY
TRBV23-1,TRBJ1-1,ASTIPDREHRPGAF
TRBV9,TRBJ1-1,ASSPPGRVNPEAF
TRBV4-1,TRBJ2-3,ASSHLGRTGDGSDTQY
TRBV19,TRBJ1-2,ASSMVWGYT
TRBV19,TRBJ1-2,ASSMGGYDGYT
TRBV5-6,TRBJ2-3,ASSLVSGSTDTQY
TRBV27,TRBJ2-1,ASSLSSGSYNEQF
TRBV5-6,TRBJ2-7,ASSLGVTWREQY
TRBV2,TRBJ1-2,ASSEAGGNYGYT
TRBV11-2,TRBJ1-1,ASSNDPTGLGTEAF
TRBV6-5,TRBJ1-5,ASSLNSNQPQH
TRBV10-3,TRBJ2-3,AISESAGGAFTDTQY
TRBV4-3,TRBJ2-2,ASSQGLTPGLEVGELF
TRBV28,TRBJ2-3,ASSPGHTGDTQY
TRBV19,TRBJ1-1,ASSIVGGRTEAF
TRBV29-1,TRBJ1-1,SASGTGTNTEAF
TRBV7-8,TRBJ2-1,ASSQTDSPYNEQF
TRBV21-1,TRBJ1-5,ASSKGHRGQVSNQPQH
TRBV27,TRBJ1-1,ASSPSGGTEAF
TRBV6-4,TRBJ2-1,ASSDSGNVQF
TRBV4-2,TRBJ1-2,ASSLNRGQGYT
TRBV5-4,TRBJ1-2,ASGPHPGKTYGYT
TRBV27,TRBJ2-3,ASSFLAGLVKSADTQY
TRBV7-2,TRBJ1-2,ASSTGFNYGYT
TRBV4-1,TRBJ2-2,ASSPRPANTGELF
TRBV2,TRBJ2-7,ASGRTGELSYEQY
TRBV28,TRBJ1-1,ASEAMNTEAF
TRBV19,TRBJ1-1,ASSIDGTVNTEAF